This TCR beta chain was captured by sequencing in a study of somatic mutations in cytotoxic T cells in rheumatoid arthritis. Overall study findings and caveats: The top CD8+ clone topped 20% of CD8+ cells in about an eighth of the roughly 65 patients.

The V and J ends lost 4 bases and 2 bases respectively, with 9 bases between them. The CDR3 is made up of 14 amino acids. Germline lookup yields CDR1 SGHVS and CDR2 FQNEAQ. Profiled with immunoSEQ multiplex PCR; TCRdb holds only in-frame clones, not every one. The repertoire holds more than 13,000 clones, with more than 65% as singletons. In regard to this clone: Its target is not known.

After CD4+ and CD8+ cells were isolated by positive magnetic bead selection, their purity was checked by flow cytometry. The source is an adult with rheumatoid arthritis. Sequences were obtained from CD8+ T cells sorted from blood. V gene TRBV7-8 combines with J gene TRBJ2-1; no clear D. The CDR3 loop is CASSSYGPYNEQFF. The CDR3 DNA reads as TGTGCCAGCAGCTCCTACGGACCCTACAATGAGCAGTTCTTC.